This TCR beta chain was found in a study of tumor-infiltrating lymphocytes in oesophageal squamous cell carcinoma. TCRdb fed the PCR reads into MiXCR, producing one record per CDR3 protein. The sample includes about 20,000 distinct CDR3 sequences, roughly two fifths of them seen just once. With 2 bases removed from V and 3 bases from J, the gap between germline ends came to 13 bases. The CDR3 consists of 15 residues. Per germline, CDR1 SGHVS and CDR2 FQNEAQ. The sample was esophageal tumor tissue. This sequence originates from a male donor with esophageal squamous cell carcinoma. The rearrangement links TRBV7-8 to TRBJ2-5, with D unclear. The CDR3 is CASSLSEVRKETQYF. The CDR3 DNA is TGTGCCAGCAGCTTAAGTGAGGTCAGAAAAGAGACCCAGTACTTC.